The 11 T cell receptor beta chains presented below share a single source sample, sequenced in a study of blood T cells in healthy people across ages. Then a second PCR, running roughly 7 to 11 cycles, was carried out with a sample-barcoded 5' primer and a J-beta primer mix. One entry per CDR3 protein, called by TCRdb with MiXCR from the 5' RACE reads. The sample gives around 1.5 million distinct CDR3 sequences, 42% of which show up once; roughly 7.7% is in the top ten. The sequenced material came from blood. These receptors were taken from a woman between 18 and 29 years old in good health.

The chain couples TRBV20-1 to TRBJ1-1; no reliable D call. Looked up from germline, CDR1 is DFQATT and CDR2 is SNEGSKA (reference sequence). The CDR3 runs 13 residues. V was trimmed by 0 bases and J by 4 bases, leaving 9 bases between them. CDR3 amino acids: CSAREDLSTEAFF. The CDR3 nucleotides are TGCAGTGCTAGAGAGGACTTGAGCACTGAAGCTTTCTTT.

This sequence joins TRBV20-1 and TRBJ2-3, with D unclear. The germline V gene has CDR1 DFQATT and CDR2 SNEGSKA (reference sequence). Trimming took 1 base from V and 5 from J, leaving 13 bases between them. The CDR3 contains 14 residues. The CDR3, as DNA: TGCAGTGCTAGAGCCATCCACCTAGGAGATACGCAGTATTTT. As protein: CSARAIHLGDTQYF.

The chain uses TRBV3-1 and TRBJ2-7; D is uncertain. The CDR3 covers 16 residues. Germline CDR1 is LGHDT and CDR2 is YNNKEL (reference sequence). The V end was cut by 2 bases, the J end by 1 base, with 15 bases between. CDR3 residues: CASSQSDRPMSYEQYF. The CDR3 DNA sequence: TGTGCCAGCAGCCAAAGTGACCGCCCTATGTCCTACGAGCAGTACTTC.

J is TRBJ1-2 and V is TRBV30; D gene ambiguous. V shed 7 bases and J shed 4 bases, with 13 bases lying between them. The CDR3 covers 12 residues. Per germline, CDR1 GTSNPN and CDR2 SVGIG (reference sequence). The CDR3 DNA reads TGTGCCTCGGACCGCCAGCTCTATGGCTACACCTTC. Translated: CASDRQLYGYTF.

This clonotype appeared a few times. The chain employs TRBV27 and TRBJ1-5, with D possibly being TRBD1 (6 bases). In germline, CDR1 is MNHEY, CDR2 SMNVEV (reference sequence). The CDR3 runs to 13 residues. Trimming removed 6 bases from V and 6 bases from J, with 12 bases in between. This chain's CDR3 is CASSIGGGQPQHF. The CDR3 bases are TGTGCCAGCAGCATAGGGGGTGGTCAGCCCCAGCATTTT.

This chain joins TRBV4-1 and TRBJ2-1; tentatively, D is TRBD1 (6 bases). CDR1 and CDR2 from the germline V gene are MGHRA and YSYEKL. V was clipped by 1 base and J by 9 bases, with 25 bases between them. This CDR3 comprises 18 residues. CDR3 in amino acids: CASSQARINRVGRGEQFF. Written as DNA, the CDR3 is TGCGCCAGCAGCCAAGCCCGAATTAACAGGGTGGGTCGGGGTGAGCAGTTCTTC.

This clonotype showed up many times. This chain joins TRBV5-1 and TRBJ2-1; D unresolved. Germline V gives CDR1 SGHRS, CDR2 YFSETQ. The germline V and J ends were trimmed by 5 bases and 7 bases, with 10 bases remaining between them. The CDR3 loop spans 12 amino acids. CDR3 loop: CASSFRRNEQFF. The CDR3 DNA reads TGCGCCAGCAGTTTTCGACGGAATGAGCAGTTCTTC.

The V gene is TRBV13, the J gene TRBJ2-3, with TRBD1 as a possible D gene (6 bases). Germline V gene sequence: CDR1 PRHDT, CDR2 FYEKMQ (reference sequence). V lost 2 bases and J 3 bases, leaving 12 bases between the germline ends. CDR3 length: 15 amino acids. CDR3 nucleotide sequence: TGTGCCAGCAGCTTACAGGGGATTGGGACAGATACGCAGTATTTT. Amino acids: CASSLQGIGTDTQYF.

The chain links TRBV27 to TRBJ2-3; no clear D. The germline gives CDR1 MNHEY, CDR2 SMNVEV (reference sequence). The V end lost 2 bases, the J end lost 0 bases, and 21 bases lay between the germline ends. The CDR3 sequence is 19 residues long. CDR3 sequence reads: CASSLRPPLGPTSTDTQYF. The DNA of the CDR3 is TGTGCCAGCAGTTTAAGGCCCCCCCTTGGACCCACGAGCACAGATACGCAGTATTTT.

The chain carries TRBV9 and TRBJ1-2, with 10 bases that match TRBD1. The CDR3 loop spans 16 amino acids. CDR1 and CDR2 (germline): SGDLS, YYNGEE. The V gene end was trimmed by 0 bases and the J gene end by 8 bases; junction bases not matched to a gene: 10. CDR3 nucleotide sequence: TGTGCCAGCAGCGTAGACCCGGGACAGGGGCTACGAGGCTACACCTTC. This translates into CASSVDPGQGLRGYTF.

At least ten counts were recorded for this clonotype. This CDR3 reads CAINDRPNEKLFF. The CDR3 DNA follows: TGTGCCATCAACGACCGGCCTAATGAAAAACTGTTTTTT. The V gene is TRBV10-3, the J gene TRBJ1-4; D unresolved. The CDR3 contains 13 residues. The V end lost 7 bases, the J end lost 3 bases, and 9 bases lay between the germline ends. Germline V gene data show CDR1 as ENHRY and CDR2 as SYGVKD.